Following are 8 T cell receptor beta chains from one sample sequenced in a study of OX40 agonist ivuxolimab in advanced cancers. Here immunoSEQ multiplex PCR was the method, and the copy in TCRdb shows in-frame clones only, minus some. The profile shows 95,000 to 150,000 clones, 80% to 95% of them singletons. The starting material was CD4+ or CD8+ T cells sorted from blood, obtained in a trial of the OX40 agonist ivuxolimab. Receptors were obtained from an adult with an advanced solid tumor such as melanoma, head and neck, liver or kidney cancer.

The chain carries TRBV28 and TRBJ2-2; the D gene could be TRBD1 or TRBD2 (6 bases each). The CDR3 is made up of 16 amino acids. Germline V CDR1 and CDR2: MDHEN, SYDVKM. Between the trimmed V and J ends, which lost 7 bases and 0 bases, there was a span of 15 bases. CDR3 DNA: TGTGCCAGCATCGATCTCGGGGGCCCGAACACCGGGGAGCTGTTTTTT. It encodes CASIDLGGPNTGELFF.

V is TRBV5-8 and J is TRBJ1-2, with TRBD1 identical over 9 bases. Losses at the gene ends were 4 bases for V and 7 bases for J; bases not matched to a gene: 11. The CDR3 is 15 residues long. CDR1 and CDR2 from the germline V gene are SGHTS and YDEGEE. The CDR3 is CASSKDPGQGGGYTF. CDR3 in DNA: TGTGCCAGCAGCAAGGACCCGGGACAGGGAGGTGGCTACACCTTC. Using reference TRBV5-8 and TRBJ1-2 for the parts outside the CDR3, the full variable domain is EAGVTQSPTHLIKTRGQQATLRCSPISGHTSVYWYQQALGLGLQFLLWYDEGEERNRGNFPPRFSGRQFPNYSSELNVNALELEDSALYLCASSKDPGQGGGYTFGSGTRLTVV.

This rearrangement joins TRBV4-3 to TRBJ2-7; no firm D call. V was trimmed by 4 bases and J by 7 bases, leaving 17 bases between them. Germline V gene sequence: CDR1 LGHNA, CDR2 YSLEER. This CDR3 has 14 residues. The CDR3 coding sequence is TGCGCCAGCAGCCCCGGACCGGACCTGGGGGAGCAGTACTTC. Translation: CASSPGPDLGEQYF.

The chain's CDR3 is CASRLTGRYEQYF. The CDR3 DNA reads as TGTGCCAGCAGATTGACAGGGAGGTACGAGCAGTACTTC. The rearrangement links TRBV6-5 to TRBJ2-7, with D maybe TRBD1 (7 bases). This CDR3 contains 13 residues. Trimming removed 6 bases at V and 4 bases at J, with 13 bases between. CDR1 is MNHEY and CDR2 is SVGAGI in the germline V gene.

This chain connects TRBV14 to TRBJ1-2; D unresolved. The germline CDR1 and CDR2 sequences are SGHDN and FVKESK. The CDR3 runs 15 residues. V was trimmed by 3 bases and J by 4 bases, leaving 15 bases between them. CDR3 in amino acids: CASSQNLQRIYGYTF. CDR3 coding DNA: TGTGCCAGCAGCCAGAACCTGCAGCGGATCTATGGCTACACCTTC.

This clone came up once. CDR3 coding DNA: TGTGCCAGCAGCCGTACACTTGGGCACGTCCTGACTTTC. Protein product: CASSRTLGHVLTF. This chain uses TRBV27 with TRBJ2-6, with D unresolved. The V and J ends lost 6 bases and 11 bases respectively, with 14 bases between them. There are 13 residues in the CDR3. Per the germline V gene, CDR1 is MNHEY and CDR2 is SMNVEV (reference sequence).

The chain recombines TRBV6-6 with TRBJ2-3; unclear D gene. V was trimmed by 6 bases and J by 7 bases, leaving 8 bases between them. In germline, CDR1 is MNHNY, CDR2 SVGAGI (reference sequence). CDR3 length equals 11 residues. The CDR3 bases are TGTGCCAGCAGCCCCCGGTATACGCAGTATTTT. Translating gives CASSPRYTQYF.

The V and J genes are TRBV19 and TRBJ2-3; 8 bases map to TRBD1. CDR3 length: 17 amino acids. Trimming at V came to 3 bases and at J to 4 bases, leaving 12 bases not matched to a gene. The germline V gene encodes CDR1 LNHDA and CDR2 SQIVND (reference sequence). This CDR3 reads CASSIRGTGLSPDTQYF. CDR3 nucleotide sequence: TGTGCCAGTAGTATTCGGGGGACAGGACTATCCCCAGATACGCAGTATTTT.